Presented here are 22 T cell receptor beta chains from one specimen sequenced in a study of blood T cell repertoires in COVID-19. TCRdb's table, derived via immunoSEQ multiplex PCR, lists solely in-frame clones and lacks some. In the table there are around 270,000 clones, approximately 90% of which are singletons. Sequenced input: peripheral blood. The receptors shown here come from a man between 25 and 39 years old with acute or convalescent COVID-19.

This chain joins TRBV19 and TRBJ2-7; 9 positions agree with TRBD2. This CDR3 has 15 residues. J was trimmed by 2 bases and V by 3 bases; bases with no gene match: 5. CDR1 and CDR2 (germline): LNHDA, SQIVND (reference sequence). CDR3 coding DNA: TGTGCCAGTAGTATCACGACTAGCGGAACCTACGAGCAGTACTTC. It codes for CASSITTSGTYEQYF.

This chain joins TRBV24-1 and TRBJ2-7; 8 bases are a match to TRBD2. The germline V gene encodes CDR1 KGHDR and CDR2 SFDVKD. The CDR3 loop spans 12 amino acids. Germline trimming cut 5 bases from V and 7 bases from J; bases unmatched to any gene: 3. The CDR3 sequence is CATSARGGEQYF. The CDR3 region has the DNA TGTGCCACCAGTGCCCGGGGGGGGGAGCAGTACTTC.

This clone was seen more than once but under ten times. The gene calls are TRBV5-8 and TRBJ1-6, with D unresolved. V lost 3 bases to trimming and J lost 8 bases, with 3 bases between them. This CDR3 is built from 11 residues. Germline V CDR1 and CDR2: SGHTS, YDEGEE. CDR3 protein: CASSSDSPLHF. The CDR3 DNA sequence: TGTGCCAGCAGCTCAGATTCACCCCTCCACTTT. Supplemented by reference TRBV5-8 and TRBJ1-6, the full variable domain reads EAGVTQSPTHLIKTRGQQATLRCSPISGHTSVYWYQQALGLGLQFLLWYDEGEERNRGNFPPRFSGRQFPNYSSELNVNALELEDSALYLCASSSDSPLHFGNGTRLTVT.

As to this clone: At the DNA level, this CDR3 is encoded by other sequences in the same sample as well. J is TRBJ1-5 and V is TRBV28; no clear D. Looked up from germline, CDR1 is MDHEN and CDR2 is SYDVKM. Trimming removed 8 bases from V and 0 bases from J, with 8 bases in between. The CDR3 has 13 residues. CDR3 protein: CASRRDSNQPQHF. The CDR3 bases are TGTGCCAGCCGCCGGGATAGCAATCAGCCCCAGCATTTT.

The chain combines TRBV10-3 with TRBJ1-1, with 9 bases fitting TRBD1. In germline, CDR1 is ENHRY, CDR2 SYGVKD. This CDR3 is 14 amino acids long. J lost 11 bases, V lost 3 bases, and 10 bases had no gene match. For the CDR3, the DNA is TGTGCCATCAGTGAAGTACAGGGGGCTTTGGGTGCTTTCTTT. This gives the protein CAISEVQGALGAFF.

J is TRBJ1-2 and V is TRBV14; D unclear. V shed 0 bases and J shed 0 bases, with 8 bases lying between them. The CDR3 is 15 residues long. The germline gives CDR1 SGHDN, CDR2 FVKESK. The CDR3 region is CASSQDIASNYGYTF. Written as DNA, the CDR3 is TGTGCCAGCAGCCAAGATATCGCGTCTAACTATGGCTACACCTTC.

The chain links TRBV19 to TRBJ1-5, with 7 bases aligning to TRBD1. Germline values: CDR1 LNHDA, CDR2 SQIVND (reference sequence). V trimming: 4 bases; J trimming: 10 bases; junction bases outside the gene matches: 4. The CDR3 is 12 residues long. CDR3 DNA: TGTGCCAGTAGTACCCGGACAGGACCCCAGCATTTT. It translates to CASSTRTGPQHF.

V is TRBV4-1 and J is TRBJ2-1, with 11 bases fitting TRBD2. J gave up 7 bases and V 0 bases, and 5 bases lay outside the gene matches. CDR3 size: 16 residues. The germline V gene has CDR1 MGHRA and CDR2 YSYEKL. CDR3 residues: CASSQERASGGNEQFF. Written as DNA, the CDR3 is TGCGCCAGCAGCCAAGAAAGGGCTAGCGGGGGGAATGAGCAGTTCTTC.

V usage is TRBV30 and J usage is TRBJ1-4; perhaps TRBD1 as D (6 bases). Germline values: CDR1 GTSNPN, CDR2 SVGIG (reference sequence). V shed 3 bases and J shed 8 bases, with 13 bases lying between them. This CDR3 spans 13 amino acids. CDR3 loop: CAWRSRGKEKLFF. The CDR3 DNA is TGTGCCTGGAGGTCCAGGGGTAAGGAAAAACTGTTTTTT. The complete variable domain, with remaining parts taken from reference TRBV30 and TRBJ1-4, reads SQTIHQWPATLVQPVGSPLSLECTVEGTSNPNLYWYRQAAGRGLQLLFYSVGIGQISSEVPQNLSASRPQDRQFILSSKKLLLSDSGFYLCAWRSRGKEKLFFGSGTQLSVL.

The chain couples TRBV5-5 to TRBJ1-4, with D unclear. The V end was cut by 2 bases, the J end by 7 bases, with 15 bases between. The CDR3 consists of 15 residues. From germline, CDR1 is SGHKS and CDR2 YYEKEE (reference sequence). The CDR3 sequence is CASSLLGRESEKLFF. CDR3 nucleotide sequence: TGTGCCAGCAGCTTATTGGGGAGGGAATCTGAAAAACTGTTTTTT. The full variable domain, completed using reference TRBV5-5 and TRBJ1-4, is DAGVTQSPTHLIKTRGQQVTLRCSPISGHKSVSWYQQVLGQGPQFIFQYYEKEERGRGNFPDRFSARQFPNYSSELNVNALLLGDSALYLCASSLLGRESEKLFFGSGTQLSVL.

The V gene is TRBV29-1, the J gene TRBJ2-2; 9 bases align to TRBD1. CDR3 length: 14 residues. Germline CDR1 reads SQVTM; CDR2 reads ANQGSEA. Trimming at V came to 0 bases and at J to 8 bases, leaving 4 bases not matched to a gene. The CDR3: CSVEEAQGAGELFF. CDR3 bases: TGCAGCGTTGAAGAGGCACAGGGGGCTGGGGAGCTGTTTTTT.

The V gene is TRBV6-5, the J gene TRBJ1-2; perhaps TRBD1 as D (5 bases). CDR1 and CDR2 (germline): MNHEY, SVGAGI. V lost 7 bases, J lost 2 bases, and 5 bases lay in between. This CDR3 is built from 11 residues. The CDR3 protein is CASTGNYGYTF. CDR3 bases: TGTGCCAGCACAGGGAACTATGGCTACACCTTC.

This clone was seen a handful of times. The rearrangement links TRBV6-6 to TRBJ2-2; 10 bases line up with TRBD1. The CDR3 length is 15 residues. The germline CDR1 and CDR2 sequences are MNHNY and SVGAGI (reference sequence). V shed 6 bases, J shed 3 bases, and the junction held 4 bases outside the gene matches. The CDR3, as DNA: TGTGCCAGCAGCTTGACAGGGGGCGACACCGGGGAGCTGTTTTTT. This translates into CASSLTGGDTGELFF.

The J gene is TRBJ1-4, the V gene TRBV2; no firm D call. This CDR3 has 12 residues. Trimming stripped 7 bases from V and 8 bases from J, with 11 bases between. Germline CDR1 reads SNHLY; CDR2 reads FYNNEI. The CDR3 nucleotides are TGTGCCAGCATAGAGACGGGGGAAAAACTGTTTTTT. It is translated as CASIETGEKLFF.

The genes are TRBV30 and TRBJ2-1; maybe TRBD2 (5 bases). CDR1 and CDR2 (germline): GTSNPN, SVGIG (reference sequence). The CDR3 sequence is 16 residues long. V was clipped by 0 bases and J by 1 base, with 13 bases between them. Written as DNA, the CDR3 is TGTGCCTGGAGTGTACGGCGTACGGGATCCTACAATGAGCAGTTCTTC. Amino acid sequence: CAWSVRRTGSYNEQFF. Based on the CDR3 plus reference TRBV30 and TRBJ2-1, the full variable domain is SQTIHQWPATLVQPVGSPLSLECTVEGTSNPNLYWYRQAAGRGLQLLFYSVGIGQISSEVPQNLSASRPQDRQFILSSKKLLLSDSGFYLCAWSVRRTGSYNEQFFGPGTRLTVL.

The chain uses TRBV18 and TRBJ1-6, with TRBD1 matching over 7 bases. V shed 1 base, J shed 8 bases, and the junction held 5 bases outside the gene matches. The CDR3 spans 15 residues. Germline V gene sequence: CDR1 KGHSH, CDR2 LQKENI. As DNA, the CDR3 is TGTGCCAGCTCACCACTGGCAGGGGGAGATTCACCCCTCCACTTT. It encodes CASSPLAGGDSPLHF.

Concerning this clone: Other nucleotide sequences in the sample specify the same CDR3. The genes are TRBV18 and TRBJ2-7, with 8 bases aligning to TRBD2. CDR1 is KGHSH, CDR2 LQKENI, per germline. V gave up 3 bases and J gave up 3 bases; unmatched junction bases: 1. The CDR3 length is 13 residues. CDR3 loop: CASSPGTSYEQYF. For the CDR3, the DNA is TGTGCCAGCTCACCCGGGACTAGCTACGAGCAGTACTTC. The variable domain in full, completed from reference TRBV18 and TRBJ2-7, reads NAGVMQNPRHLVRRRGQEARLRCSPMKGHSHVYWYRQLPEEGLKFMVYLQKENIIDESGMPKERFSAEFPKEGPSILRIQQVVRGDSAAYFCASSPGTSYEQYFGPGTRLTVT.

This sequence joins TRBV10-1 and TRBJ2-7; TRBD2 agrees at 8 bases. Germline CDR1 reads WNHNN; CDR2 reads SYGVQD (reference sequence). J was trimmed by 3 bases and V by 5 bases; bases with no gene match: 9. The CDR3 runs 15 residues. The CDR3: CASSRYAGGDYEQYF. In DNA, the CDR3 is TGCGCCAGCAGTCGCTATGCGGGAGGCGACTACGAGCAGTACTTC.

J is TRBJ2-1 and V is TRBV19; D is undetermined. V was trimmed by 5 bases and J by 3 bases, leaving 5 bases between them. Germline assignment: CDR1 LNHDA and CDR2 SQIVND (reference sequence). This CDR3 is built from 12 residues. In nucleotides, the CDR3 is TGTGCCAGTAGTTCGTTCTACAATGAGCAGTTCTTC. Protein sequence: CASSSFYNEQFF.

The rearrangement joins TRBV6-1 to TRBJ1-1; D gene uncertain. From germline, CDR1 is MNHNS and CDR2 SASEGT. The CDR3 is made up of 13 amino acids. V was clipped by 3 bases and J by 4 bases, with 9 bases between them. CDR3: CASSDAPGTEAFF. CDR3 in DNA: TGTGCCAGCAGTGACGCCCCGGGCACTGAAGCTTTCTTT.

V is TRBV7-2 and J is TRBJ1-6; TRBD1 agrees at 9 bases. Per the germline V gene, CDR1 is SGHTA and CDR2 is FQGNSA. The CDR3 consists of 16 residues. V trimming: 2 bases; J trimming: 6 bases; junction bases outside the gene matches: 5. DNA of the CDR3: TGTGCCAGCAGCTTAACTTGGGACAGGGTTAATTCACCCCTCCACTTT. It is translated as CASSLTWDRVNSPLHF.

The chain couples TRBV27 to TRBJ1-5; 12 positions agree with TRBD1. The CDR3 totals 16 residues. In germline, CDR1 is MNHEY, CDR2 SMNVEV (reference sequence). The ends lost 1 base at V and 5 bases at J; junction bases unmatched: 3. This CDR3 is CASSLYGTGGDQPQHF. The DNA for the CDR3 is TGTGCCAGCAGTTTATATGGGACAGGGGGCGATCAGCCCCAGCATTTT.